These T cell receptor beta chains were read from a single sample in a study of beta chain features in type 1 diabetes. Measured with immunoSEQ multiplex PCR; TCRdb has only the in-frame clones, and not every one. The profile shows a few hundred thousand clones, 14% of them singletons. The sequenced material came from naive CD4+ T cells from blood. The source is a man aged 25 to 40 with type 1 diabetes. Both conserved end residues are part of each CDR3. Fields, in order: CDR3 DNA, CDR3 protein, D gene, clone size, J gene, V gene. D genes are given only for firm matches. Clone size, where shown, is once, few, many, or a class for clones that have expanded.

cdr3_nt: TGTGCCAGCAGTCATAAGAATCAGGAGACCCAGTACTTC; cdr3_aa: CASSHKNQETQYF; d_call: .; clone_size: .; j_call: TRBJ2-5; v_call: TRBV6-5
cdr3_nt: TGCGCCAGCAGCTTGAACAGGGTAACTGAAGCTTTCTTT; cdr3_aa: CASSLNRVTEAFF; d_call: .; clone_size: .; j_call: TRBJ1-1; v_call: TRBV5-1
cdr3_nt: TGTGCCAGCATCGGGTCCGGGACTGAGGACTACGAGCAGTACTTC; cdr3_aa: CASIGSGTEDYEQYF; d_call: .; clone_size: .; j_call: TRBJ2-7; v_call: TRBV28
cdr3_nt: TGTGCCAGCAGCCCGTACGGAGCGGGACTTTCGGATGAGCAGTTCTTC; cdr3_aa: CASSPYGAGLSDEQFF; d_call: TRBD2; clone_size: .; j_call: TRBJ2-1; v_call: TRBV2
cdr3_nt: TGTGCCACCAGCAGAGAGAAAGGGGCAGTCGACAACTATGGCTACACCTTC; cdr3_aa: CATSREKGAVDNYGYTF; d_call: .; clone_size: .; j_call: TRBJ1-2; v_call: TRBV15
cdr3_nt: TGTGCCAGCAGCTTGGACAGGGGGGTCGTAGAGACCCAGTACTTC; cdr3_aa: CASSLDRGVVETQYF; d_call: TRBD1; clone_size: .; j_call: TRBJ2-5; v_call: TRBV7-9
cdr3_nt: TGTGCCTGGAGTGTACGGGACGGGAGCGAGCAGTACTTC; cdr3_aa: CAWSVRDGSEQYF; d_call: .; clone_size: .; j_call: TRBJ2-7; v_call: TRBV30
cdr3_nt: TGTGCCAGCAGTGAACCCAGAGGCAATGAGCAGTTCTTC; cdr3_aa: CASSEPRGNEQFF; d_call: .; clone_size: few; j_call: TRBJ2-1; v_call: TRBV2
cdr3_nt: TGTGCCAGCAGCGCCCAGGTATCCTACAATGAGCAGTTCTTC; cdr3_aa: CASSAQVSYNEQFF; d_call: .; clone_size: .; j_call: TRBJ2-1; v_call: TRBV9
cdr3_nt: TGTGCCAGCACCCGACAGGGTAGTGGCTACGAGCAGTACTTC; cdr3_aa: CASTRQGSGYEQYF; d_call: TRBD1; clone_size: .; j_call: TRBJ2-7; v_call: TRBV2
cdr3_nt: TGTGCCTGGAGTGGAACTGGACTACCCCAAGAGACCCAGTACTTC; cdr3_aa: CAWSGTGLPQETQYF; d_call: .; clone_size: few; j_call: TRBJ2-5; v_call: TRBV30
cdr3_nt: TGCAGCGTTCTTCAAGACACGGCTAAGGCCACTGAAGCTTTCTTT; cdr3_aa: CSVLQDTAKATEAFF; d_call: .; clone_size: .; j_call: TRBJ1-1; v_call: TRBV29-1
cdr3_nt: TGCGCCAGCAGCTTGGAAGCGGTGAGCTCCTACAATGAGCAGTTCTTC; cdr3_aa: CASSLEAVSSYNEQFF; d_call: .; clone_size: .; j_call: TRBJ2-1; v_call: TRBV5-1
cdr3_nt: TGCAGCGTTGAAGTTGGGACTAGCGGGTCCTACAATGAGCAGTTCTTC; cdr3_aa: CSVEVGTSGSYNEQFF; d_call: TRBD2; clone_size: .; j_call: TRBJ2-1; v_call: TRBV29-1
cdr3_nt: TGTGCCAGCAGCTTTCCCGGGGAGACCCAGTACTTC; cdr3_aa: CASSFPGETQYF; d_call: .; clone_size: .; j_call: TRBJ2-5; v_call: TRBV5-6
cdr3_nt: TGTGCCAGCAGCTTGGGGGCCCGGGGAGCTTTCTTT; cdr3_aa: CASSLGARGAFF; d_call: .; clone_size: few; j_call: TRBJ1-1; v_call: TRBV7-2
cdr3_nt: TGCGCCAGCTCACAGGGCGATACGAATCAGCCCCAGCATTTT; cdr3_aa: CASSQGDTNQPQHF; d_call: .; clone_size: .; j_call: TRBJ1-5; v_call: TRBV5-1
cdr3_nt: TGTGCCAGCTCATCTTCCCCGCCAAGCGGGATGTACGAGCAGTACTTC; cdr3_aa: CASSSSPPSGMYEQYF; d_call: TRBD2; clone_size: .; j_call: TRBJ2-7; v_call: TRBV18
cdr3_nt: TGTGCCAGCAGCCCCCTGGGACTAGCGTCCGGGGAGCTGTTTTTT; cdr3_aa: CASSPLGLASGELFF; d_call: TRBD2; clone_size: few; j_call: TRBJ2-2; v_call: TRBV7-6
cdr3_nt: TGTGCCAGCAGCCAAGATTTGAACGGTATGGGCTACACCTTC; cdr3_aa: CASSQDLNGMGYTF; d_call: .; clone_size: few; j_call: TRBJ1-2; v_call: TRBV4-2
cdr3_nt: TGTGCCAGCAGCGGGACAGGAGAAGCCAAAAACATTCAGTACTTC; cdr3_aa: CASSGTGEAKNIQYF; d_call: TRBD1; clone_size: .; j_call: TRBJ2-4; v_call: TRBV6-1
cdr3_nt: TGTGCCAGCAGCTACTCTCGAATCCAACTCTACACTGAAGCTTTCTTT; cdr3_aa: CASSYSRIQLYTEAFF; d_call: .; clone_size: .; j_call: TRBJ1-1; v_call: TRBV6-5
cdr3_nt: TGTGCCAGCAGCCCCGGGGACAGGAAGCAGCCCCAGCATTTT; cdr3_aa: CASSPGDRKQPQHF; d_call: TRBD1; clone_size: .; j_call: TRBJ1-5; v_call: TRBV7-2
cdr3_nt: TGTGCCAGCAGCCCCGTTGATGACGCAATCTGGGGCGGCGAGCAGTACTTC; cdr3_aa: CASSPVDDAIWGGEQYF; d_call: .; clone_size: .; j_call: TRBJ2-7; v_call: TRBV9
cdr3_nt: TGTGCCAGCAGCCAGAGCGGGTTTCGGTGGAAAGAGACCCAGTACTTC; cdr3_aa: CASSQSGFRWKETQYF; d_call: .; clone_size: few; j_call: TRBJ2-5; v_call: TRBV7-9
cdr3_nt: TGTGCCAGCACCCCCAAGGGGACTAGCGGGAGAAATGAGCAGTTCTTC; cdr3_aa: CASTPKGTSGRNEQFF; d_call: TRBD2; clone_size: .; j_call: TRBJ2-1; v_call: TRBV11-1
cdr3_nt: TGTGCCAGCAGCTTGGACAGCTACAATGAGCAGTTCTTC; cdr3_aa: CASSLDSYNEQFF; d_call: .; clone_size: .; j_call: TRBJ2-1; v_call: TRBV7-9
cdr3_nt: TGTGCCAGCAGCGTTACAGGGGGCGGCTACACCTTC; cdr3_aa: CASSVTGGGYTF; d_call: TRBD1; clone_size: few; j_call: TRBJ1-2; v_call: TRBV9
cdr3_nt: TGTGCCAGCAGTTTAGTGGGGGCGCCTGGCTACACCTTC; cdr3_aa: CASSLVGAPGYTF; d_call: .; clone_size: few; j_call: TRBJ1-2; v_call: TRBV28
cdr3_nt: TGTGCCAGCATCCCGGGGAGCGGGCGACCCGAGCAGTACTTC; cdr3_aa: CASIPGSGRPEQYF; d_call: .; clone_size: .; j_call: TRBJ2-7; v_call: TRBV28
cdr3_nt: TGCAGCGTTGAAGATCGAGGGGGAAGCTCCTACAATGAGCAGTTCTTC; cdr3_aa: CSVEDRGGSSYNEQFF; d_call: .; clone_size: .; j_call: TRBJ2-1; v_call: TRBV29-1
cdr3_nt: TGTGCCAGCAGCTTAGGACAGCATGAAAAACTGTTTTTT; cdr3_aa: CASSLGQHEKLFF; d_call: .; clone_size: few; j_call: TRBJ1-4; v_call: TRBV7-6
cdr3_nt: TGTGCCAGTAGTAGCGGGAGAACACAGACCCAGTACTTC; cdr3_aa: CASSSGRTQTQYF; d_call: TRBD2; clone_size: .; j_call: TRBJ2-5; v_call: TRBV19
cdr3_nt: TGTGCCAGCAGCTCGGACAGGGCCACTGAAGCTTTCTTT; cdr3_aa: CASSSDRATEAFF; d_call: TRBD1; clone_size: few; j_call: TRBJ1-1; v_call: TRBV14
cdr3_nt: TGTGCCAGCAGCGCAGGGGGCCCTCGGGAGACCCAGTACTTC; cdr3_aa: CASSAGGPRETQYF; d_call: TRBD1; clone_size: .; j_call: TRBJ2-5; v_call: TRBV9
cdr3_nt: TGTGCCAGCAGCCAAGGCCCGGACAAGAACACTGAAGCTTTCTTT; cdr3_aa: CASSQGPDKNTEAFF; d_call: .; clone_size: few; j_call: TRBJ1-1; v_call: TRBV7-3
cdr3_nt: TGTGCCAGTAGGCCCCGGATTGGGCTAGCGGGGGCCAACGAGCAGTTCTTC; cdr3_aa: CASRPRIGLAGANEQFF; d_call: TRBD2; clone_size: .; j_call: TRBJ2-1; v_call: TRBV19